This TCR beta chain stems from a study of blood T cells in healthy people across ages. Every donor gave roughly 9.6 milliliters of peripheral blood. The second PCR ran roughly 7 to 12 cycles with a sample-barcoded 5' primer and J-beta primers. One entry per CDR3 protein, called by TCRdb with MiXCR from the 5' RACE reads. The sample includes about 1.4 million distinct CDR3 sequences, 45% to 70% of them seen just once. The CDR3 consists of 14 residues. The J segment lost 4 bases and the V segment lost 3 bases, leaving 3 bases of the junction unmatched. The germline V gene has CDR1 MGHRA and CDR2 YSYEKL.

Sequencing input: blood. The gene calls are TRBV4-1 and TRBJ2-3, with 8 bases that match TRBD1. The receptor was derived from a man in his late teens or twenties in good health. CDR3 sequence (DNA): TGCGCCAGCAGCCACCCAGGGGGCGCAGATACGCAGTATTTT. It yields the protein CASSHPGGADTQYF.